This T cell receptor (beta chain) was sequenced during a study of blood T cell repertoires in COVID-19. This CDR3 has 13 amino acids. Trimming removed 2 bases from V and 5 bases from J, with 7 bases in between. Per germline, CDR1 KGHSH and CDR2 LQKENI. Clones were read by immunoSEQ multiplex PCR, and TCRdb kept only the in-frame ones, dropping some. Here the sample spans some 250,000 clones, around four fifths being singletons. The receptor comes from a man aged 40-49 years with active or convalescent COVID-19. The chain carries TRBV18 and TRBJ1-5; D is ambiguous. The sequenced material came from peripheral blood. In DNA, the CDR3 is TGTGCCAGCTCACCAACAGATTATCAGCCCCAGCATTTT. It is translated as CASSPTDYQPQHF.